The 14 T cell receptor beta chains below come from one sample, sequenced in a study of shared clonotypes between healthy human individuals. Libraries were prepared by immunoSEQ multiplex PCR; TCRdb keeps only in-frame clonotypes and omits some of them. The sample includes approximately 1.9 million clones, about 93% of them seen just once. Naive CD8 isolation took CD45RO-negative cells positively selected for CCR7 and excluded terminally differentiated effector memory CD45RA+ cells. The specimen sequenced was naive CD8+ T cells from PBMCs. These receptors were taken from a man aged 18 to 29 in good health. Some clones in this sample may be carry-over from other donors' samples.

This chain uses TRBV27 with TRBJ2-7; TRBD1 might be the D (6 bases). V gave up 6 bases and J gave up 3 bases, with 9 bases separating them. Per the germline V gene, CDR1 is MNHEY and CDR2 is SMNVEV (reference sequence). The CDR3 is 12 amino acids. The DNA of the CDR3 is TGTGCCAGCAGACACAGGGACTACGAGCAGTACTTC. It yields the protein CASRHRDYEQYF.

This clone was recorded once. The chain employs TRBV5-1 and TRBJ1-4; 7 bases agree with TRBD1. Trimming removed 3 bases from V and 7 bases from J; junction bases left unmatched: 12. This CDR3 region has 16 residues. The germline CDR1 and CDR2 sequences are SGHRS and YFSETQ. This chain's CDR3 is CASSSQGQVLAEKLFF. CDR3 in DNA: TGCGCCAGCAGCTCGCAAGGACAGGTGTTAGCTGAAAAACTGTTTTTT.

This clone was observed a single time. This chain joins TRBV19 and TRBJ2-1; a possible D gene is TRBD2 (5 bases). In germline, CDR1 is LNHDA, CDR2 SQIVND (reference sequence). The CDR3 totals 13 residues. V lost 3 bases and J 7 bases, leaving 10 bases between the germline ends. The CDR3 DNA sequence: TGTGCCAGTAGTATGACTACTAGGAATGAGCAGTTCTTC. Its protein is CASSMTTRNEQFF.

This chain connects TRBV15 to TRBJ2-7; 7 positions agree with TRBD1. The CDR3 consists of 15 residues. Germline lookup yields CDR1 LNHNV and CDR2 YYDKDF (reference sequence). The junction had 10 bases not matched to a gene; V was cut back by 4 bases and J by 4 bases. CDR3 DNA: TGTGCCACCAGCACCTCACAGGGGTTGGGGTACGAGCAGTACTTC. This gives the protein CATSTSQGLGYEQYF.

This chain connects TRBV10-1 to TRBJ2-7; 9 bases are a match to TRBD1. The CDR3 contains 16 residues. The germline gives CDR1 WNHNN, CDR2 SYGVQD (reference sequence). Germline trimming cut 11 bases from V and 2 bases from J; bases unmatched to any gene: 16. DNA of the CDR3: TGCGCCGGGGGGGGCGGCGGACAGGGGATACCCTACGAGCAGTACTTC. Translating it yields CAGGGGGQGIPYEQYF.

The chain links TRBV29-1 to TRBJ2-7; no reliable D call. Germline V lookup: CDR1 SQVTM, CDR2 ANQGSEA. The CDR3 is 14 amino acids. V was shortened by 0 bases and J by 2 bases, with 11 bases between the two germline ends. CDR3 region: CSVEDRRPPYEQYF. CDR3 DNA: TGCAGCGTTGAAGACAGACGACCCCCCTACGAGCAGTACTTC.

This clone was detected only once. CDR3 protein: CASSLVPGGPYNEQFF. CDR3 DNA sequence: TGTGCCAGCAGTTTAGTCCCGGGAGGGCCGTACAATGAGCAGTTCTTC. The genes are TRBV28 and TRBJ2-1; 8 nucleotides align to TRBD2. Per germline, CDR1 MDHEN and CDR2 SYDVKM. The V gene end was trimmed by 2 bases and the J gene end by 4 bases; junction bases not matched to a gene: 7. The CDR3 totals 16 residues. The entire variable domain, with the rest obtained from reference TRBV28 and TRBJ2-1, is as follows: DVKVTQSSRYLVKRTGEKVFLECVQDMDHENMFWYRQDPGLGLRLIYFSYDVKMKEKGDIPEGYSVSREKKERFSLILESASTNQTSMYLCASSLVPGGPYNEQFFGPGTRLTVL.

On this clone: The same CDR3 can be traced to other DNA sequences in this sample. The chain employs TRBV4-3 and TRBJ2-7; tentatively, D is TRBD1 or TRBD2 (5 bases each). The CDR3 has 15 amino acids. The germline CDR1 and CDR2 sequences are LGHNA and YSLEER. V was clipped by 0 bases and J by 3 bases, with 12 bases between them. The CDR3 bases are TGCGCCAGCAGCCAAGACCGGGACGGAAGCTACGAGCAGTACTTC. It encodes CASSQDRDGSYEQYF.

Worth noting for this clone: The same CDR3 is also encoded by other DNA sequences in this sample. This chain links TRBV13 with TRBJ1-1; D unclear. V gave up 5 bases and J gave up 5 bases, with 15 bases separating them. The germline V gene has CDR1 PRHDT and CDR2 FYEKMQ (reference sequence). This CDR3 has 14 residues. Here the CDR3 DNA reads TGTGCCAGCAGCCTGGGGAGGAGGGATACTGAAGCTTTCTTT. Translated: CASSLGRRDTEAFF. Combining the CDR3 with reference TRBV13 and TRBJ1-1 gives the whole variable domain AAGVIQSPRHLIKEKRETATLKCYPIPRHDTVYWYQQGPGQDPQFLISFYEKMQSDKGSIPDRFSAQQFSDYHSELNMSSLELGDSALYFCASSLGRRDTEAFFGQGTRLTVV.

This rearrangement joins TRBV9 to TRBJ2-3; D is ambiguous. Trimming took 0 bases from V and 0 from J, leaving 8 bases between them. Looked up from germline, CDR1 is SGDLS and CDR2 is YYNGEE. This CDR3 has 15 residues. CDR3 in DNA: TGTGCCAGCAGCGTAGACGCCACTAGCACAGATACGCAGTATTTT. Its protein product is CASSVDATSTDTQYF.

The chain carries TRBV9 and TRBJ2-1; weak D call: TRBD1 (6 bases). The CDR3 sequence is 17 residues long. The germline gives CDR1 SGDLS, CDR2 YYNGEE. Trimming took 2 bases from V and 1 from J, leaving 16 bases between them. CDR3 region: CASSVAGVPNSYNEQFF. The CDR3 DNA reads TGTGCCAGCAGCGTTGCAGGGGTTCCTAATTCCTACAATGAGCAGTTCTTC.

V gene TRBV7-8 combines with J gene TRBJ1-4, with D hard to call. V was cut by 5 bases and J by 3 bases, with 16 bases left in between. The CDR3 contains 16 residues. CDR1 and CDR2 (germline): SGHVS, FQNEAQ. The CDR3 sequence is CASSRKSGSPNEKLFF. The CDR3 DNA sequence: TGTGCCAGCAGCCGGAAATCGGGGTCACCTAATGAAAAACTGTTTTTT.

The chain uses TRBV5-1 and TRBJ2-1; 7 bases align to TRBD2. Trimming took 0 bases from V and 14 from J; bases not matched to a gene: 8. The length of the CDR3 is 13 residues. Germline V gene sequence: CDR1 SGHRS, CDR2 YFSETQ. The CDR3 sequence: CASSLGSGGSKFF. CDR3 nucleotides: TGCGCCAGCAGCTTGGGGTCTGGCGGGAGTAAGTTCTTC.

There are a few counts of this clone. CDR3 sequence: CAISETWSPGSFF. The CDR3 DNA follows: TGTGCCATCAGTGAGACATGGAGTCCCGGGTCTTTCTTT. This rearrangement joins TRBV10-3 to TRBJ1-1; D not certain. V was clipped by 2 bases and J by 12 bases, with 16 bases between them. This CDR3 has 13 residues. Germline CDR1 and CDR2: ENHRY and SYGVKD.